Below, 5 T cell receptor beta chains from the same sample are listed, as sequenced in a study of Ad26.COV2.S vaccination and SARS-CoV-2 variants. Generated by immunoSEQ multiplex PCR, the TCRdb table keeps only in-frame clones and is missing some. The sample lists a few hundred thousand clones, 83% occurring once. Treatment given: roughly 19 received Ad26.COV2.S at low or high dose, single or two shots; roughly 5 received placebo; per-sample allocation not given. Material that was analyzed had been drawn on day 63 after the first vaccine or placebo injection. The material was peripheral blood, obtained in a trial of Ad26.COV2.S vaccine versus placebo. The receptors were sampled from a person between 18 and 65 years old who received the Ad26.COV2.S COVID-19 vaccine or a placebo.

This chain joins TRBV7-9 and TRBJ2-2; either TRBD1 or TRBD2 may supply D (5 bases each). Deletions cut 4 bases from V and 5 bases from J, with 5 bases between. Germline values: CDR1 SEHNR, CDR2 FQNEAQ (reference sequence). The CDR3 sequence is 12 residues long. The CDR3 DNA follows: TGTGCCAGCAGCTGGGGGACCGGGGAGCTGTTTTTT. Amino acids: CASSWGTGELFF.

This clone came up a few times. In DNA form, the CDR3 reads TGTGCCACCAGTGATTTCACAGGGGGCTACACCTTC. Residues: CATSDFTGGYTF. The V gene is TRBV24-1, the J gene TRBJ1-2; D might be TRBD1 (6 bases). Trimming took off 1 base at V and 8 bases at J, with 7 bases between the two ends. Looked up from germline, CDR1 is KGHDR and CDR2 is SFDVKD. The CDR3 spans 12 residues.

This clone is medium-sized by share. The genes are TRBV7-6 and TRBJ1-5, with D perhaps TRBD1 (5 bases). V was trimmed by 5 bases and J by 2 bases, leaving 10 bases between them. This CDR3 comprises 14 residues. CDR1 and CDR2 (germline): SGHVS, FNYEAQ. Here the CDR3 DNA reads TGTGCCAGCAGCGCAACAGGTGGCAATCAGCCCCAGCATTTT. Its translation: CASSATGGNQPQHF.

Here the CDR3 reads CAIMDRDYEQYF. The CDR3 coding sequence is TGTGCCATCATGGACAGGGACTACGAGCAGTACTTC. The chain joins TRBV10-3 to TRBJ2-7; 8 bases align to TRBD1. CDR3 size: 12 residues. CDR1 is ENHRY and CDR2 is SYGVKD in the germline V gene. After removal of 7 bases from V and 3 bases from J, the junction contained 2 bases not matched to a gene.

The chain carries TRBV28 and TRBJ2-2, with 7 bases aligning to TRBD2. This CDR3 comprises 15 residues. Germline CDR1 is MDHEN and CDR2 is SYDVKM. Trimming removed 8 bases from V and 1 base from J; junction bases left unmatched: 7. DNA of the CDR3: TGTGCCAGCGGCCCTAGCGGAGTGAACACCGGGGAGCTGTTTTTT. Translation gives CASGPSGVNTGELFF.